This T cell receptor (beta chain) was recovered during a study of T cell repertoires in cytomegalovirus infection. Overall study: Public signatures in TCR beta pointed to CMV infection and matching HLA type.

This clonotype was seen at least ten times. The antigen is undetermined. The CDR3 loop spans 15 amino acids. With V trimmed by 5 bases and J by 7 bases, 8 bases remained unmatched. One entry per CDR3 protein, called by TCRdb with MiXCR from the reads. The table shows 40,000 to 50,000 distinct CDR3 sequences, with approximately 20% occurring only once. Study results and limitations: Dominating the ex vivo response were TCR beta clonotypes that were CMV-specific and HLA-C-restricted.

The receptor was derived from a human donor in good health (CMV status not recorded). Some clones in this sample may be carry-over from other donors' samples. The chain joins TRBV12-3 or TRBV12-4 to TRBJ1-6; TRBD1 matches at 7 bases. Sequencing was done on a sample of PBMCs, sequenced either directly or after in vitro stimulation (not recorded which). CDR3 amino acids: CASSPQGGWNSPLHF. For the CDR3, the DNA is TGTGCCAGCAGTCCGCAGGGGGGTTGGAATTCACCCCTCCACTTT.